This T cell receptor beta chain is from a study of shared clonotypes between healthy human individuals. General observations from the study: Larger richness was generally estimated for naive than memory subsets.

Regarding this clone: Its target is not known.

Replicate PCRs for sorted subsets used approximately 220 ng DNA; this equaled around 29,000 T cell genomes. Sequenced by immunoSEQ multiplex PCR; TCRdb stores in-frame clones only, minus some. The sample has around 1.5 million clones, about 98% seen once; the top ten hold 0.4% to 0.55%. V was pared by 3 bases and J by 5 bases, with 7 bases of the junction left unmatched. This CDR3 is built from 18 residues. From germline, CDR1 is SGHVS and CDR2 FNYEAQ. A split of CD4+ cells into CD45RA+ naive and CD45RA-negative memory subsets was performed. The clonotype comes from a man aged 25-40 years in good health. Sequenced: naive CD4+ T cells sorted from blood. Documented subset: CD45RA+ positively selected. The chain couples TRBV7-6 to TRBJ2-1; TRBD2 agrees at 16 bases. As DNA, the CDR3 is TGTGCCAGCAGCTTCGGGACTAGCGGGAGGGCGGAGGACAATGAGCAGTTCTTC. This encodes CASSFGTSGRAEDNEQFF.